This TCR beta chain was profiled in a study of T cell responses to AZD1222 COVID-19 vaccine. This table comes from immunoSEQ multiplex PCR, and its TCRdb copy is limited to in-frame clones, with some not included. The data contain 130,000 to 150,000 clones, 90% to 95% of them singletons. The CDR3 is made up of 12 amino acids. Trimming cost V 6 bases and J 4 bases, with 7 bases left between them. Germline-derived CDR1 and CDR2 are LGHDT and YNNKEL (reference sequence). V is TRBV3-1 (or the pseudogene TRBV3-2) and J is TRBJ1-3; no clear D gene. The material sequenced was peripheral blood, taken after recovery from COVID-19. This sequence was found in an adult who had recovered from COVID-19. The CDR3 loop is CASRSPGNTIYF. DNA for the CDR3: TGTGCCAGCAGGTCCCCGGGAAACACCATATATTTT.